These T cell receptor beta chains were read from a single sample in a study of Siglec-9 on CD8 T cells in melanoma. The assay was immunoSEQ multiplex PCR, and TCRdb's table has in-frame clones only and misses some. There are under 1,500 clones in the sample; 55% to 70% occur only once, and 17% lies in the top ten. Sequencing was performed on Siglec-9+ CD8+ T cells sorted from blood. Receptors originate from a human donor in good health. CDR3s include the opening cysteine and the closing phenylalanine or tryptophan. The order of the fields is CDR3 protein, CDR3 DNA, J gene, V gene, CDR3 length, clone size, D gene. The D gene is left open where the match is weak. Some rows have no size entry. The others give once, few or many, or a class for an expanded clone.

CASSEIAGTDTQYF TGTGCCAGCAGTGAGATAGCGGGGACAGATACGCAGTATTTT TRBJ2-3 TRBV6-4 14 - TRBD2
CAWTVKHGYTF TGTGCTTGGACTGTTAAGCATGGCTACACCTTC TRBJ1-2 TRBV6-5 11 - -
CASSPIAGGAEQYF TGTGCCAGCAGCCCCATAGCGGGGGGGGCCGAGCAGTACTTC TRBJ2-7 TRBV9 14 few TRBD2
CASSSTGLDEQFF TGTGCCAGCAGCTCGACAGGGTTGGATGAGCAGTTCTTC TRBJ2-1 TRBV7-3 13 - TRBD1
CASSDSDVDTQYF TGTGCCAGCAGTGACTCTGATGTAGATACGCAGTATTTT TRBJ2-3 TRBV6-4 13 - -
CASSQARGGTDTQYF TGTGCCAGCAGCCAAGCGCGGGGGGGAACAGATACGCAGTATTTT TRBJ2-3 TRBV4-2 15 - TRBD2
CASSLPPGGAGRFGYTF TGTGCCAGCAGTTTACCGCCAGGGGGCGCAGGCCGCTTTGGCTACACCTTC TRBJ1-2 TRBV28 17 - TRBD1
CASSEGRDPNEQFF TGCGCCAGCAGTGAGGGGAGAGACCCCAATGAGCAGTTCTTC TRBJ2-1 TRBV10-1 14 few -
CASSDQGGNQPQHF TGTGCCAGCAGTGACCAGGGAGGCAATCAGCCCCAGCATTTT TRBJ1-5 TRBV2 14 - -
CAWSVSMSNEQFF TGTGCCTGGAGTGTGAGCATGAGCAATGAGCAGTTCTTC TRBJ2-1 TRBV30 13 - -
CASSRTYRNNEQFF TGTGCCAGCAGCCGGACCTACAGGAATAATGAGCAGTTCTTC TRBJ2-1 TRBV28 14 - -
CASSDSTSDTGELFF TGTGCCAGCAGTGACTCGACTAGCGACACCGGGGAGCTGTTTTTT TRBJ2-2 TRBV6-4 15 - TRBD2
CASSYPMGNEQFF TGTGCCAGCAGCTACCCCATGGGGAATGAGCAGTTCTTC TRBJ2-1 TRBV9 13 - -
CASSPGPTSGANVLTF TGTGCCAGCAGTCCGGGACCGACCTCTGGGGCCAACGTCCTGACTTTC TRBJ2-6 TRBV28 16 few -
CASSYGDTGELFF TGTGCCAGCAGTTACGGGGACACCGGGGAGCTGTTTTTT TRBJ2-2 TRBV6-6 13 - -
CASSLRPPAGINYGYTF TGTGCCAGCAGCTTACGTCCCCCGGCAGGGATTAACTATGGCTACACCTTC TRBJ1-2 TRBV13 17 few -
CASSPTGGQGSPLHF TGTGCCAGCAGCCCGACAGGGGGTCAAGGATCACCCCTCCACTTT TRBJ1-6 TRBV7-3 15 large TRBD1
CACEGKDREGDDRGEQYF TGTGCCTGCGAGGGAAAAGACAGGGAGGGGGACGACCGTGGCGAGCAGTACTTC TRBJ2-7 TRBV30 18 - -
CATSRWTSGGTDTQYF TGTGCCACCAGCAGATGGACTAGCGGTGGGACAGATACGCAGTATTTT TRBJ2-3 TRBV15 16 - TRBD2
CASSREPSTDTQYF TGTGCCAGCAGTCGGGAGCCTAGCACAGATACGCAGTATTTT TRBJ2-3 TRBV6-4 14 - -
CATKSLAGVIYEQYF TGTGCCACAAAGTCCTTGGCGGGAGTGATCTACGAGCAGTACTTC TRBJ2-7 TRBV28 15 - TRBD2
CASSYKGGGNTIYF TGTGCCAGCAGTTACAAGGGGGGAGGAAACACCATATATTTT TRBJ1-3 TRBV6-6 14 - -
CASSQSPTAGGTDTQYF TGTGCCAGCAGCCAAAGTCCCACTGCGGGAGGAACAGATACGCAGTATTTT TRBJ2-3 TRBV4-2 17 - TRBD2
CASSVSGTEPYEQYF TGTGCCAGCAGCGTGTCCGGGACAGAACCCTACGAGCAGTACTTC TRBJ2-7 TRBV6-6 15 - TRBD1
CASMWGGQERDTQYF TGTGCCAGTATGTGGGGTGGACAGGAAAGGGATACGCAGTATTTT TRBJ2-3 TRBV19 15 once TRBD1
CAISESRASGDYNEQFF TGTGCCATCAGTGAGTCGAGGGCTAGCGGGGACTACAATGAGCAGTTCTTC TRBJ2-1 TRBV10-3 17 - TRBD2
CASSQDLGDDSPLHF TGTGCCAGCAGCCAAGATTTAGGGGATGATTCACCCCTCCACTTT TRBJ1-6 TRBV14 15 - -
CASSDKKLWHTF TGTGCCAGCAGTGACAAAAAACTATGGCACACCTTC TRBJ1-2 TRBV6-1 12 - -
CASSYGRTYEQYF TGTGCCAGCAGTTACGGAAGAACCTACGAGCAGTACTTC TRBJ2-7 TRBV6-4 13 - -
CASSPTSGGANNEQFF TGTGCCAGCAGTCCGACTAGCGGGGGGGCGAACAATGAGCAGTTCTTC TRBJ2-1 TRBV2 16 - TRBD2
CASSELAGGQETQYF TGTGCCAGCAGTGAACTAGCGGGAGGGCAAGAGACCCAGTACTTC TRBJ2-5 TRBV6-1 15 - TRBD2
CASSLGPGLNTGELFF TGTGCTAGCAGCTTAGGCCCGGGGCTTAACACCGGGGAGCTGTTTTTT TRBJ2-2 TRBV7-7 16 - -
CASSQRPGESNQPQHF TGCGCCAGCAGCCAACGACCCGGGGAGAGCAATCAGCCCCAGCATTTT TRBJ1-5 TRBV4-1 16 - -
CASSELAGGPYEQYF TGTGCCAGCAGTGAGTTAGCGGGAGGGCCTTACGAGCAGTACTTC TRBJ2-7 TRBV2 15 - TRBD2
CASSDSNSGGNEQFF TGTGCCAGCAGTGACTCGAATAGCGGGGGCAATGAGCAGTTCTTC TRBJ2-1 TRBV6-4 15 - TRBD2
CASSEGQGGPYEQYF TGTGCCAGCAGTGAGGGACAGGGAGGCCCCTACGAGCAGTACTTC TRBJ2-7 TRBV2 15 - TRBD1
CASSPAGGPYQPQHF TGTGCCAGCAGCCCGGCAGGGGGGCCTTATCAGCCCCAGCATTTT TRBJ1-5 TRBV7-8 15 - TRBD1
CASSRWTEVDGYTF TGCGCCAGCAGCCGATGGACGGAAGTGGACGGCTACACCTTC TRBJ1-2 TRBV4-1 14 - -
CASSEGGASYEQYF TGTGCCAGCAGCGAGGGGGGAGCCTCCTACGAGCAGTACTTC TRBJ2-7 TRBV9 14 few -
CASSEAGGNQPQHF TGTGCCAGCAGTGAAGCAGGGGGCAATCAGCCCCAGCATTTT TRBJ1-5 TRBV6-1 14 few -
CASSGDVAGLYEQYF TGTGCCAGCAGTGGCGACGTAGCGGGATTATACGAGCAGTACTTC TRBJ2-7 TRBV6-1 15 - TRBD2
CASTPPGRPYGYTF TGTGCCAGCACCCCCCCCGGACGGCCCTATGGCTACACCTTC TRBJ1-2 TRBV28 14 - -